This T cell receptor (beta chain) derives from a study of blood T cell repertoires in COVID-19. Across the whole study: Both acute and convalescent COVID-19 samples were obtained from the United States, Italy and Spain. The analysed material was cDNA or gDNA that came from T cells, B-cell-depleted T cells, or PBMCs.

Authors' processing steps: Counts of nucleated cells, estimated from reference gene primer amplification, were obtained. Data came from immunoSEQ multiplex PCR; TCRdb stores just in-frame clones and leaves some out. V, J and clone size are taken as reported in that table, and D and trimming were inferred from the DNA itself. The sample contains about 190,000 clones, around 80% of which appear only once. The sample was peripheral blood. The receptor's source is a human donor in a cohort sampled during active COVID-19.

The CDR3 reads CASSPGTAYNEQFF. The CDR3, as DNA: TGCGCCAGCAGCCCGGGGACAGCTTACAATGAGCAGTTCTTC. V gene TRBV5-1 combines with J gene TRBJ2-1, with 7 bases identical to TRBD1. The V gene end was trimmed by 4 bases and the J gene end by 4 bases; junction bases not matched to a gene: 5. From germline, CDR1 is SGHRS and CDR2 YFSETQ. The CDR3 length is 14 residues.